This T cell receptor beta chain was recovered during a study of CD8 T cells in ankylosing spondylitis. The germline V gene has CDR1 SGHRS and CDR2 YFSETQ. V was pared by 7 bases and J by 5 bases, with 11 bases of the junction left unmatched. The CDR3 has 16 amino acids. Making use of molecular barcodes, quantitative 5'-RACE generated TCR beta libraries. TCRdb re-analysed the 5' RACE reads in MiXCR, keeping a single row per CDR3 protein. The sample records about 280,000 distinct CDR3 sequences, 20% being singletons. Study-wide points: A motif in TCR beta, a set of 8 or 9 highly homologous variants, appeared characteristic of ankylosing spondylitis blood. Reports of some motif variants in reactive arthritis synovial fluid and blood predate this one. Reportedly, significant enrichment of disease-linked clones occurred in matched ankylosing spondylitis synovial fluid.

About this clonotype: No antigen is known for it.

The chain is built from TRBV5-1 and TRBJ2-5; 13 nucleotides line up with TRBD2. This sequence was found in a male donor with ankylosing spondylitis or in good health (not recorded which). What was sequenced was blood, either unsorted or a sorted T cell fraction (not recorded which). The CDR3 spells CASGVGTSGNFETQYF. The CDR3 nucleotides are TGCGCCAGCGGAGTGGGGACTAGCGGGAATTTTGAGACCCAGTACTTC.